This T cell receptor beta chain was identified in a study of regulatory T cells in long-lasting Graves disease. The V end was cut by 5 bases, the J end by 4 bases, with 20 bases between. The CDR3 has 16 amino acids. CDR1 is SEHNR, CDR2 FQNEAQ, per germline (reference sequence). As to time point: persistent/refractory GD, antithyroid drugs over 5 years with positive TRAb. The TCR library was made from RNA extracted from PBMCs. In building TCR beta libraries, iRepertoire HTBI primers were used together with Arm-PCR of CDR3 regions. Per the authors' pipeline: Detected in the samples were roughly 60 TRBV and more than 11 TRBJ segments. MiXCR was run by TCRdb on the multiplex PCR reads, yielding one entry per CDR3 protein. Clone size and V and J calls follow TCRdb, not the original study. Of about 290,000 distinct CDR3 sequences in the sample, roughly 21% were seen once. Regarding the study as a whole: TCR diversity was lower in persistent Graves' patients (versus newly diagnosed ones). Study of thyroid tissue was not done, with only peripheral blood studied. Persistent disease exhibited a predilection for TRBV28, TRBJ1-2 and TRBJ2-5.

With respect to this clonotype: Antigen: not known.

The V and J genes are TRBV7-9 and TRBJ1-2; a weak D match, TRBD1 (6 bases). Here the sequenced sample was peripheral blood mononuclear cells (PBMCs), taken when the disease was refractory, from a patient treated with antithyroid drugs. This TCR was sampled from a female donor with Graves disease. This CDR3 is CASSGGGDVQAYGYTF. The CDR3 nucleotides read TGTGCCAGCAGCGGAGGGGGAGACGTACAAGCCTATGGCTACACCTTC.